These 22 T cell receptor beta chains originate from one sample sequenced in a study of CD8 T cells in ankylosing spondylitis. From the 5' RACE reads, TCRdb called clonotypes with MiXCR, one entry per CDR3 protein. The table includes about 36,000 distinct CDR3 sequences, 6% detected once. The sample comprised blood, either unsorted or a sorted T cell fraction (not recorded which). These receptors came from a male donor with ankylosing spondylitis or in good health (not recorded which).

This clonotype was picked up many times. The gene calls are TRBV5-6 and TRBJ2-5, with a weak D call TRBD2 (5 bases). V was shortened by 2 bases and J by 4 bases, with 18 bases between the two germline ends. The CDR3 is 16 residues long. CDR1 is SGHDT, CDR2 YYEEEE, per germline. In DNA form, the CDR3 reads TGTGCCAGCAGCTTCGAATCTTATGACCGGGGAGAGACCCAGTACTTC. Protein: CASSFESYDRGETQYF. The full variable domain, completed using reference TRBV5-6 and TRBJ2-5, is DAGVTQSPTHLIKTRGQQVTLRCSPKSGHDTVSWYQQALGQGPQFIFQYYEEEERQRGNFPDRFSGHQFPNYSSELNVNALLLGDSALYLCASSFESYDRGETQYFGPGTRLLVL.

This clonotype has a count of ten or more. The J gene is TRBJ2-1, the V gene TRBV7-8; 9 positions match TRBD2. The CDR3 has 17 residues. Per germline, CDR1 SGHVS and CDR2 FQNEAQ. The V and J ends lost 1 base and 4 bases, in that order; junction bases with no gene match: 8. The CDR3 DNA reads as TGTGCCAGCAGCTTAGAGGTTAGCGGGAGTGCGTACAATGAGCAGTTCTTC. Its protein is CASSLEVSGSAYNEQFF.

There are many counts of this clonotype. The gene calls are TRBV18 and TRBJ2-1; 12 positions agree with TRBD1. Per the germline V gene, CDR1 is KGHSH and CDR2 is LQKENI. The CDR3 runs 19 residues. J lost 1 base, V lost 6 bases, and 13 bases had no gene match. The CDR3 bases are TGTGCCAGCTCCCCCGGGACAGGGGGCGCTGATAGGTCCTACAATGAGCAGTTCTTC. The encoded protein is CASSPGTGGADRSYNEQFF.

This clonotype was observed many times. The chain carries TRBV24-1 and TRBJ2-5, with 7 bases matching TRBD1. The V gene end was trimmed by 3 bases and the J gene end by 3 bases; junction bases not matched to a gene: 12. CDR1 KGHDR and CDR2 SFDVKD come from the germline V gene. The CDR3 covers 17 residues. CDR3 coding DNA: TGTGCCACCAGTGATAGCCCTCCGGGGACAGATGAAGAGACCCAGTACTTC. Protein product: CATSDSPPGTDEETQYF.

Ten or more counts support this clonotype. The rearrangement uses TRBV28 and TRBJ2-7; 11 bases fit TRBD1. The CDR3 length is 14 residues. Per germline, CDR1 MDHEN and CDR2 SYDVKM. Germline trimming cut 6 bases from V and 5 bases from J; bases unmatched to any gene: 6. CDR3 in amino acids: CASSPGTGGHEQYF. CDR3 sequence (DNA): TGTGCCAGCAGCCCCGGGACAGGGGGGCACGAGCAGTACTTC.

With respect to this clonotype: This may be a read error: a much more frequent sequence differs by one nucleotide. The V call is TRBV3-1, the J call TRBJ1-1; maybe TRBD1 (6 bases). The germline CDR1 and CDR2 sequences are LGHDT and YNNKEL (reference sequence). The CDR3 is 15 amino acids. CDR3 bases: TGTGCCAGCAGCCAAGATGACAGGAGGAACACTGAAACTTTCTTT. Protein sequence: CASSQDDRRNTETFF.

This clonotype was recorded many times. V gene TRBV20-1 combines with J gene TRBJ1-2; D gene unclear. There are 13 residues in the CDR3. CDR1 DFQATT and CDR2 SNEGSKA come from the germline V gene (reference sequence). V lost 0 bases and J 6 bases, leaving 11 bases between the germline ends. The CDR3 spells CSARDPNAHGYTF. CDR3 sequence (DNA): TGCAGTGCTAGAGACCCGAACGCCCATGGCTACACCTTC.

This clonotype has a count of ten or more. V gene TRBV5-5 combines with J gene TRBJ2-7; D assignment may be TRBD1 or TRBD2 (5 bases each). This CDR3 is built from 17 residues. Germline CDR1 SGHKS, CDR2 YYEKEE (reference sequence). Trimming pared 2 bases from V and 6 bases from J, leaving 24 bases between. CDR3 in amino acids: CASSLYPSRGEGFEQYF. The DNA of the CDR3 is TGTGCCAGCAGCTTATACCCCTCGAGGGGCGAGGGTTTCGAGCAGTACTTC.

This clonotype was counted ten times or more. The CDR3 loop reads CASTPEASYNEQFF. CDR3 DNA sequence: TGTGCCAGTACACCAGAGGCCTCCTACAATGAGCAGTTCTTC. The chain links TRBV19 to TRBJ2-1; D remains unclear. From germline, CDR1 is LNHDA and CDR2 SQIVND (reference sequence). The CDR3 is made up of 14 amino acids. Trimming took off 7 bases at V and 0 bases at J, with 10 bases between the two ends.

This clonotype appeared many times. V is TRBV6-6 and J is TRBJ2-5; TRBD2 is a possible D gene (5 bases). CDR3 length equals 12 residues. The V gene lost 2 bases and the J gene lost 5 bases, with 6 bases spanning the gap. Germline V gene data show CDR1 as MNHNY and CDR2 as SVGAGI (reference sequence). The CDR3 coding sequence is TGTGCCAGCAGTTACGGGGAGGAGACCCAGTACTTC. As protein: CASSYGEETQYF.

This clonotype was seen repeatedly, ten times or more. The CDR3 nucleotides are TGCAGCGTTGAAGCAGGGGGAGGGCAGCCCCAGCATTTT. Protein: CSVEAGGGQPQHF. The chain uses TRBV29-1 and TRBJ1-5; 7 bases agree with TRBD1. The germline V gene encodes CDR1 SQVTM and CDR2 ANQGSEA. This CDR3 has 13 residues. With V trimmed by 1 base and J by 7 bases, 4 bases remained unmatched.

This clonotype occurred many times. The V call is TRBV28, the J call TRBJ2-7, with TRBD2 matching over 13 bases. Trimming at V came to 5 bases and at J to 9 bases, leaving 10 bases not matched to a gene. Germline assignment: CDR1 MDHEN and CDR2 SYDVKM. The CDR3 loop spans 15 amino acids. The CDR3 coding sequence is TGTGCCAGCAGTCCCCGGACTAGCGGGAGTGGGCGGCAGTACTTC. Amino acids: CASSPRTSGSGRQYF.

Ten or more counts support this clonotype. V is TRBV2 and J is TRBJ1-6; D is undetermined. The CDR3 spans 14 residues. V dropped 9 bases and J dropped 5 bases, with 14 bases sitting between them. Looked up from germline, CDR1 is SNHLY and CDR2 is FYNNEI. CDR3 sequence reads: CASSVTTNNSPLHF. CDR3 nucleotide sequence: TGTGCCAGTTCAGTGACCACCAATAATTCACCCCTCCACTTT.

This clonotype has at least ten counts. This CDR3 is CSANKHNEQFF. The CDR3 bases are TGCAGTGCTAACAAGCACAATGAGCAGTTCTTC. The V call is TRBV20-1, the J call TRBJ2-1; no definite D call. CDR3 length: 11 residues. Trimming removed 4 bases at V and 5 bases at J, with 6 bases between. Germline V gene sequence: CDR1 DFQATT, CDR2 SNEGSKA (reference sequence).

In the case of this clonotype: With a much larger clone just one base away, this may be a read error. The CDR3 DNA sequence: TGTGCCAGCAGCTTAGCGGGACTAGCTGTATCTCCGTTCTTC. This codes for CASSLAGLAVSPFF. The V and J genes are TRBV7-9 and TRBJ2-1, with 9 nucleotides matching TRBD2. V was pared by 0 bases and J by 15 bases, with 9 bases of the junction left unmatched. CDR3 length: 14 amino acids. Germline CDR1 SEHNR, CDR2 FQNEAQ (reference sequence). The full variable domain, with the rest looked up from reference TRBV7-9 and TRBJ2-1, is DTGVSQNPRHKITKRGQNVTFRCDPISEHNRLYWYRQTLGQGPEFLTYFQNEAQLEKSRLLSDRFSAERPKGSFSTLEIQRTEQGDSAMYLCASSLAGLAVSPFFGPGTRLTVL.

This clonotype was detected ten times or more. The V and J genes are TRBV7-9 and TRBJ2-7; possible D gene TRBD1, 5 bases. Germline values: CDR1 SEHNR, CDR2 FQNEAQ (reference sequence). The CDR3 is 15 amino acids. The V and J ends lost 2 bases and 4 bases respectively, with 15 bases between them. The chain's CDR3 is CASSLNAGMVYEQYF. CDR3 DNA: TGTGCCAGCAGCTTAAACGCAGGGATGGTTTACGAGCAGTACTTC.

This clonotype was observed many times. V usage is TRBV5-1 and J usage is TRBJ2-1, with 10 positions matching TRBD1. CDR3 length: 16 amino acids. V lost 4 bases to trimming and J lost 3 bases; unmatched junction nucleotides: 7. Looked up from germline, CDR1 is SGHRS and CDR2 is YFSETQ. The CDR3 sequence is CASSPEGTGDYNEQFF. The CDR3 region has the DNA TGCGCCAGCAGCCCAGAGGGGACAGGGGACTACAATGAGCAGTTCTTC.

This clonotype was recorded at least ten times. The rearrangement joins TRBV20-1 to TRBJ2-3; D possibly matches TRBD1 or TRBD2 (5 bases each). V was shortened by 5 bases and J by 0 bases, with 18 bases between the two germline ends. The CDR3 is 16 residues long. CDR1 is DFQATT, CDR2 SNEGSKA, per germline (reference sequence). CDR3 sequence (DNA): TGCAGTGCTGGACACCGGGGCGGACAAAGCACAGATACGCAGTATTTT. Translated, it gives CSAGHRGGQSTDTQYF.

This clonotype came up many times. The J gene is TRBJ2-3, the V gene TRBV2; tentative D call: TRBD1 (6 bases). Between the trimmed V and J ends, which lost 4 bases and 5 bases, there was a span of 16 bases. This CDR3 is built from 15 residues. The V gene's germline CDR1 is SNHLY and CDR2 FYNNEI. CDR3 DNA sequence: TGTGCCAGCAGTGCGAGAAGCCGCAGGGGAGATACGCAGTATTTT. This encodes CASSARSRRGDTQYF.

A word on this clonotype: The junction differs from germline at one of its ends, possibly a read error. This sequence joins TRBV12-3 or TRBV12-4 and TRBJ2-5; 14 positions match TRBD2. The CDR3 contains 18 residues. The CDR3 is CACSLEGLAGAYQETQYF. For the CDR3, the DNA is TGTGCCTGCAGTTTAGAGGGACTAGCGGGAGCGTACCAAGAGACCCAGTACTTC.

This clonotype was detected many times. The chain joins TRBV6-1 to TRBJ1-1; D is undetermined. Germline CDR1 reads MNHNS; CDR2 reads SASEGT. Trimming stripped 5 bases from V and 0 bases from J, with 7 bases between. The CDR3 spans 13 residues. The DNA for the CDR3 is TGTGCCAGCAGTCTCGTCCTGAACACTGAAGCTTTCTTT. Protein product: CASSLVLNTEAFF.

This clonotype was seen repeatedly, ten times or more. The chain has TRBV4-3 and TRBJ1-2; D possibly corresponds to TRBD1 (5 bases). The length of the CDR3 is 18 residues. V was clipped by 1 base and J by 0 bases, with 18 bases between them. Germline loops: CDR1 LGHNA, CDR2 YSLEER. For the CDR3, the DNA is TGCGCCAGCAGCCAAGGTCTCGTCAGGGAGCCTTCTAACTATGGCTACACCTTC. It is translated as CASSQGLVREPSNYGYTF.